These 20 T cell receptor beta chains originate from one sample sequenced in a study of blood T cell repertoires in COVID-19. The repertoire was sequenced with immunoSEQ multiplex PCR; TCRdb's copy has only in-frame clones and lacks some. The data show 200,000 to 300,000 clones, nearly 90% seen once. The sequenced sample consisted of peripheral blood. The origin of the receptors is a man aged 18 to 30 with active or convalescent COVID-19.

The V call is TRBV6-5, the J call TRBJ1-5; weak D call: TRBD1 (5 bases). Germline assignment: CDR1 MNHEY and CDR2 SVGAGI. Trimming pared 2 bases from V and 6 bases from J, leaving 11 bases between. The CDR3 length is 14 residues. The CDR3 sequence is CASSYAQEVQPQHF. The CDR3 coding sequence is TGTGCCAGCAGTTACGCACAGGAAGTTCAGCCCCAGCATTTT.

This clone occurred once. This rearrangement joins TRBV5-1 to TRBJ2-1; 8 positions match TRBD2. The CDR3 extends over 15 amino acids. CDR1 is SGHRS, CDR2 YFSETQ, per germline. The junction had 3 bases not matched to a gene; V was cut back by 4 bases and J by 0 bases. CDR3 sequence: CASSRTSLSYNEQFF. The CDR3 DNA sequence: TGCGCCAGCAGCCGGACTAGCCTCTCCTACAATGAGCAGTTCTTC.

As DNA, the CDR3 is TGTGCCAGCAGCCGACTAGCGGGGGGCACAGATACGCAGTATTTT. Protein sequence: CASSRLAGGTDTQYF. The rearrangement joins TRBV6-4 to TRBJ2-3, with 12 bases that match TRBD2. V lost 6 bases to trimming and J lost 1 base; unmatched junction nucleotides: 2. Germline V gene sequence: CDR1 MRHNA, CDR2 SNTAGT. The length of the CDR3 is 15 residues.

The gene calls are TRBV28 and TRBJ2-5; 15 bases match TRBD2. Trimming took 2 bases from V and 5 from J; bases not matched to a gene: 3. This CDR3 region has 16 residues. Germline V CDR1 and CDR2: MDHEN, SYDVKM. CDR3 nucleotides: TGTGCCAGCAGTTTACCCGGACTAGCGGGAGGGGAGACCCAGTACTTC. This sequence encodes CASSLPGLAGGETQYF.

This chain connects TRBV3-1 (or the pseudogene TRBV3-2) to TRBJ1-2; 8 positions match TRBD1. Unmatched junction bases numbered 7, after V lost 4 bases and J lost 6 bases. Germline V CDR1 and CDR2: LGHDT, YNNKEL (reference sequence). The CDR3 has 14 residues. CDR3: CASSPTGARNGYTF. The CDR3 bases are TGTGCCAGCAGCCCGACAGGGGCGAGGAATGGCTACACCTTC.

This clone was counted a few times. The rearrangement links TRBV6-5 to TRBJ2-7, with 11 bases identical to TRBD2. Losses at the gene ends were 2 bases for V and 2 bases for J; bases not matched to a gene: 2. Germline V gives CDR1 MNHEY, CDR2 SVGAGI. The CDR3 runs 15 residues. The DNA of the CDR3 is TGTGCCAGCAGTTACAAGACTAGCGGGGCCTACGAGCAGTACTTC. This encodes CASSYKTSGAYEQYF.

The chain combines TRBV2 with TRBJ2-2; a weak D match, TRBD2 (6 bases). V was clipped by 10 bases and J by 1 base, with 13 bases between them. The CDR3 extends over 14 amino acids. CDR1 and CDR2 (germline): SNHLY, FYNNEI. The CDR3: CATRRDRNTGELFF. The DNA for the CDR3 is TGTGCCACTAGGCGGGACCGGAACACCGGGGAGCTGTTTTTT.

This clone was seen more than once but under ten times. The rearrangement uses TRBV28 and TRBJ1-2; 7 bases match TRBD1. Germline V gene data show CDR1 as MDHEN and CDR2 as SYDVKM. The ends lost 8 bases at V and 4 bases at J; junction bases unmatched: 13. The CDR3 spans 15 residues. CDR3 nucleotides: TGTGCCAGCCGGGACAGACAAATTTTAGGCTATGGCTACACCTTC. It codes for CASRDRQILGYGYTF.

The J gene is TRBJ2-1, the V gene TRBV2, with D maybe TRBD2 (5 bases). The CDR3 has 15 amino acids. V lost 6 bases and J lost 0, with 12 bases in between. CDR1 SNHLY and CDR2 FYNNEI come from the germline V gene. The CDR3 is CASSLSGASYNEQFF. CDR3 in DNA: TGTGCCAGCAGCCTCAGCGGTGCCTCCTACAATGAGCAGTTCTTC.

The V call is TRBV19, the J call TRBJ1-4; 9 bases align to TRBD1. Germline CDR1 and CDR2: LNHDA and SQIVND (reference sequence). Losses at the gene ends were 2 bases for V and 4 bases for J; bases not matched to a gene: 8. The CDR3 length is 17 residues. The CDR3 nucleotides read TGTGCCAGTAGTATATTTTTGGCGGACAGGGGTAATGAAAAACTGTTTTTT. Translated: CASSIFLADRGNEKLFF.

The rearrangement joins TRBV7-2 to TRBJ1-5, with D possibly matching TRBD1 (5 bases). With 3 bases removed from V and 1 base from J, the gap between germline ends came to 19 bases. Germline-derived CDR1 and CDR2 are SGHTA and FQGNSA. The CDR3 spans 18 residues. In nucleotides, the CDR3 is TGTGCCAGCAGCTTTACTCAGGGCGGTGATCGGAGCAATCAGCCCCAGCATTTT. It encodes CASSFTQGGDRSNQPQHF.

V and J are TRBV6-5 and TRBJ1-2; 8 bases are a match to TRBD1. Germline CDR1 is MNHEY and CDR2 is SVGAGI. The V gene end was trimmed by 6 bases and the J gene end by 2 bases; junction bases not matched to a gene: 5. CDR3 size: 14 residues. The CDR3 DNA is TGTGCCAGCAGCAACCGGGACAGGAACTATGGCTACACCTTC. Translation gives CASSNRDRNYGYTF.

This clone was seen more than once but under ten times. The chain couples TRBV5-6 to TRBJ1-4; 7 bases line up with TRBD1. With V trimmed by 5 bases and J by 0 bases, 4 bases remained unmatched. There are 15 residues in the CDR3. The germline gives CDR1 SGHDT, CDR2 YYEEEE. CDR3 bases: TGTGCCAGCAGTACAACAGGGGCAACTAATGAAAAACTGTTTTTT. Translated: CASSTTGATNEKLFF.

The rearrangement joins TRBV5-8 to TRBJ1-6; D possibly corresponds to TRBD1 (6 bases). The CDR3 extends over 14 amino acids. V lost 0 bases and J 9 bases, leaving 10 bases between the germline ends. The V gene's germline CDR1 is SGHTS and CDR2 YDEGEE. CDR3 residues: CASSLGGQSSPLHF. As DNA, the CDR3 is TGTGCCAGCAGCTTGGGAGGACAGTCTTCACCCCTCCACTTT.

The rearrangement links TRBV7-8 to TRBJ2-1, with D possibly matching TRBD1 (5 bases). This CDR3 has 15 amino acids. Germline loops: CDR1 SGHVS, CDR2 FQNEAQ. V was pared by 2 bases and J by 4 bases, with 12 bases between. The CDR3 region is CASSLRGPVYNEQFF. DNA for the CDR3: TGTGCCAGCAGCTTAAGGGGCCCGGTGTACAATGAGCAGTTCTTC.

This clone was seen just once. The chain couples TRBV19 to TRBJ2-5; no firm D call. V gave up 3 bases and J gave up 2 bases, with 10 bases separating them. This CDR3 region has 14 residues. Germline CDR1 is LNHDA and CDR2 is SQIVND (reference sequence). The CDR3 reads CASSIQSHQETQYF. CDR3 nucleotide sequence: TGTGCCAGTAGTATTCAGTCCCATCAAGAGACCCAGTACTTC.

This clone was seen just once. The genes are TRBV4-3 and TRBJ2-1; 9 bases match TRBD2. The CDR3 consists of 17 residues. The trim removed 0 bases at V and 8 bases at J, leaving 11 bases unmatched. Looked up from germline, CDR1 is LGHNA and CDR2 is YSLEER. Here the CDR3 reads CASSQDPRAGGGYEQFF. In DNA, the CDR3 is TGCGCCAGCAGCCAAGACCCAAGAGCGGGAGGTGGATATGAGCAGTTCTTC.

The rearrangement links TRBV5-1 to TRBJ2-1; 9 nucleotides match TRBD2. Germline V gene data show CDR1 as SGHRS and CDR2 as YFSETQ. CDR3 length: 15 residues. V shed 6 bases and J 2 bases; nucleotides not matched to a gene: 6. CDR3 sequence: CASTQAGGAYNEQFF. As DNA, the CDR3 is TGCGCCAGCACCCAAGCGGGAGGAGCCTACAATGAGCAGTTCTTC.

CDR3 nucleotides: TGTGCCAGCAGCCAGGCACCTACAGGGACCGTATACAATGAGCAGTTCTTC. Protein: CASSQAPTGTVYNEQFF. V gene TRBV7-2 combines with J gene TRBJ2-1; tentatively, D is TRBD1 (6 bases). The germline CDR1 and CDR2 sequences are SGHTA and FQGNSA. Trimming stripped 5 bases from V and 4 bases from J, with 21 bases between. This CDR3 has 17 residues.

This rearrangement joins TRBV7-8 to TRBJ1-5, with a tentative D call TRBD1 (5 bases). The CDR3 is 17 amino acids. V lost 6 bases and J lost 0, with 18 bases in between. The V gene's germline CDR1 is SGHVS and CDR2 FQNEAQ. The CDR3 loop reads CASSKAGGEYSNQPQHF. CDR3 DNA sequence: TGTGCCAGCAGTAAAGCGGGGGGGGAGTATAGCAATCAGCCCCAGCATTTT.